The entry that follows covers one T cell receptor (beta chain) sequence. The target antigen is unknown. Unique molecular identifiers were affixed to single, distinct cDNA molecules. Each CDR3 protein gets one entry after TCRdb re-called the 5' RACE reads with MiXCR. The sample includes approximately 77,000 distinct CDR3 sequences, approximately 12% of them seen just once. This entry is derived from a study of early T cells in non-severe SARS-CoV-2 infection. Study overall: Bulk RNA taken from unsorted whole blood was sequenced, leaving chains unpaired. The study's findings and limits: Reliance on VDJdb matching favored anti-spike CD8 responses; private and CD4 specificities were missed.

CDR1 is SGDLS and CDR2 is YYNGEE in the germline V gene. The CDR3 sequence is 11 residues long. The ends were cut back, 3 bases at V and 5 bases at J, with 5 bases in the middle. The chain uses TRBV9 and TRBJ1-2; D uncertain. The sequencing here drew on whole blood, taken at baseline. The receptor comes from an adult who was a healthcare worker with PCR-confirmed SARS-CoV-2 infection or an uninfected control (not recorded which). The donor label of this sample is uncertain. The CDR3 region is CASSGTYGYTF. The CDR3 DNA reads TGTGCCAGCAGCGGCACTTATGGCTACACCTTC.